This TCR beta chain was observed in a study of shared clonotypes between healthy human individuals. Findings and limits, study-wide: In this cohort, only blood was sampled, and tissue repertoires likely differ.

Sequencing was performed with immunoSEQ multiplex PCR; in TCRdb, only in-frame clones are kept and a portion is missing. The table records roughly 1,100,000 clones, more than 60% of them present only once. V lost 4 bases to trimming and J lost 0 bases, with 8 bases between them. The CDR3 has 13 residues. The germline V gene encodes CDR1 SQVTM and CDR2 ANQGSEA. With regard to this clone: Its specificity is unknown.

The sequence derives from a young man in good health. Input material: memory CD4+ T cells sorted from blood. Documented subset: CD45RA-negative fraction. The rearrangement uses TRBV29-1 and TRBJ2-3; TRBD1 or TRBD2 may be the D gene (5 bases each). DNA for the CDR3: TGCAGCGTTGGGGACCCCAGCACAGATACGCAGTATTTT. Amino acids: CSVGDPSTDTQYF.